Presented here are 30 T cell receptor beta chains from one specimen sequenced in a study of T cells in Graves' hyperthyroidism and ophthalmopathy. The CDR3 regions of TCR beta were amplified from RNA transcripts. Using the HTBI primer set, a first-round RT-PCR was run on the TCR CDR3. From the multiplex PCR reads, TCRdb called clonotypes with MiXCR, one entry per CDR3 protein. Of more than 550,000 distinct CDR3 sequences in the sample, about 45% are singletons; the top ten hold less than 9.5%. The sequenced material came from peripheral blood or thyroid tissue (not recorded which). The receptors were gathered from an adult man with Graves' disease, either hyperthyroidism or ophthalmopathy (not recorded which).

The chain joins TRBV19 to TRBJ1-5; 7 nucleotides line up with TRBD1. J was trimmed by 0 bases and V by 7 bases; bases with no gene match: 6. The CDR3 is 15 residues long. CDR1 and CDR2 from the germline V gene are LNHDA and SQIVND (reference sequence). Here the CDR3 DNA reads TGTGCCAGTACTGTGACAGGGAATAGCAATCAGCCCCAGCATTTT. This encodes CASTVTGNSNQPQHF.

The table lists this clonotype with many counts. The CDR3 loop is CASTARDRIFEQYF. In DNA form, the CDR3 reads TGTGCCAGCACGGCTCGGGACAGGATATTCGAGCAGTACTTC. This chain uses TRBV7-9 with TRBJ2-7; 8 bases line up with TRBD1. CDR3 size: 14 residues. Germline V gene sequence: CDR1 SEHNR, CDR2 FQNEAQ (reference sequence). The V and J ends lost 7 bases and 6 bases, in that order; junction bases with no gene match: 11.

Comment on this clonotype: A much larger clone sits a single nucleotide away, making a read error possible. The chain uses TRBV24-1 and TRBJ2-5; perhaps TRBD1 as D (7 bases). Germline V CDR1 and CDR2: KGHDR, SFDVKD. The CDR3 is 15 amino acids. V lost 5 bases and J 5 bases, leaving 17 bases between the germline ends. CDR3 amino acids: CATSVSGGGSETQYF. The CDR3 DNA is TGTGCCACCAGTGTCTCCGGAGGGGGCAGCGAGACCCAGTACTTC.

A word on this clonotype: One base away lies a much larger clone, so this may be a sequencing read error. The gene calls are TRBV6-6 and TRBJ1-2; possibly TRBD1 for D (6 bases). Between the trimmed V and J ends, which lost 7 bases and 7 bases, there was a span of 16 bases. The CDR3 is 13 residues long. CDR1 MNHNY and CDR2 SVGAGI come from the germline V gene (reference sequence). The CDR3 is CASKRGARCGYTF. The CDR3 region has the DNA TGTGCCAGCAAACGGGGGGCTCGCTGTGGCTACACCTTC.

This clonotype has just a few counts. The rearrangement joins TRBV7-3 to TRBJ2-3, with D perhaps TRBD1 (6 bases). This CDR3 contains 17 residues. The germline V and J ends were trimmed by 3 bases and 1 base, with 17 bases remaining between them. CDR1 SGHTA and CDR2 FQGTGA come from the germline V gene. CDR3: CASSFSQGLSGTDTQYF. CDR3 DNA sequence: TGTGCCAGCAGCTTTAGCCAGGGGCTTTCGGGCACAGATACGCAGTATTTT. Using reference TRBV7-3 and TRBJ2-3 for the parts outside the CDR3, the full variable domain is GAGVSQTPSNKVTEKGKYVELRCDPISGHTALYWYRQSLGQGPEFLIYFQGTGAADDSGLPNDRFFAVRPEGSVSTLKIQRTERGDSAVYLCASSFSQGLSGTDTQYFGPGTRLTVL.

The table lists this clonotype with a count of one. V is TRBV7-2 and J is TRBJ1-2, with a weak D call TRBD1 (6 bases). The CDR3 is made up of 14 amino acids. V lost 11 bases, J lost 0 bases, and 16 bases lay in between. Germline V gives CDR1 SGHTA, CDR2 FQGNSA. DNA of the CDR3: TGTGCCTGGGGGCAGGGACCGACTAACTATGGCTACACCTTC. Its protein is CAWGQGPTNYGYTF. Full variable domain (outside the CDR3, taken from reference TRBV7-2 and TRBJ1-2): GAGVSQSPSNKVTEKGKDVELRCDPISGHTALYWYRQSLGQGLEFLIYFQGNSAPDKSGLPSDRFSAERTGGSVSTLTIQRTQQEDSAVYLCAWGQGPTNYGYTFGSGTRLTVV.

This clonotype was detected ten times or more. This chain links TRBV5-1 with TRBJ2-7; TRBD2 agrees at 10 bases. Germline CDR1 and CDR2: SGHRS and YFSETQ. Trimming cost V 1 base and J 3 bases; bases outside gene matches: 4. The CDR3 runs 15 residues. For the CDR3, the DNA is TGCGCCAGCAGCTTGCTCGAGCGGGAGGGCTACGAGCAGTACTTC. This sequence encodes CASSLLEREGYEQYF. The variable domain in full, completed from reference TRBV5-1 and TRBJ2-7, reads KAGVTQTPRYLIKTRGQQVTLSCSPISGHRSVSWYQQTPGQGLQFLFEYFSETQRNKGNFPGRFSGRQFSNSRSEMNVSTLELGDSALYLCASSLLEREGYEQYFGPGTRLTVT.

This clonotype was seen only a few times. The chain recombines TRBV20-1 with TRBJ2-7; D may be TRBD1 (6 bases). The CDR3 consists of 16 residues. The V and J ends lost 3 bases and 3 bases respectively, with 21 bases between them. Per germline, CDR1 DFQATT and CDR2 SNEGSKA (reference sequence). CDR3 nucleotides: TGCAGTGCTAGGGAATACCTACAGGGTGGAGGCTACGAGCAGTACTTC. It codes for CSAREYLQGGGYEQYF.

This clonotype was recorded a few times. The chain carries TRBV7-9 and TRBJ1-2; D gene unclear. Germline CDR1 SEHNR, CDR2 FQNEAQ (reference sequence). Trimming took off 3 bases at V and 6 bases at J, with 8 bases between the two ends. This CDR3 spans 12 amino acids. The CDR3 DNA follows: TGTGCCAGCAGCTTCAGCCTGGATGGCTACACCTTC. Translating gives CASSFSLDGYTF. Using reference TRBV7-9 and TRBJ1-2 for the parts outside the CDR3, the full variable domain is DTGVSQNPRHKITKRGQNVTFRCDPISEHNRLYWYRQTLGQGPEFLTYFQNEAQLEKSRLLSDRFSAERPKGSFSTLEIQRTEQGDSAMYLCASSFSLDGYTFGSGTRLTVV.

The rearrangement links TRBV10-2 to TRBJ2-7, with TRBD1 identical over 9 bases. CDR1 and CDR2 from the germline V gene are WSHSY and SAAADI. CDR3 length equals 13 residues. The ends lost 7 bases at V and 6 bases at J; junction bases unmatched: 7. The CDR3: CASKRGQGLEQYF. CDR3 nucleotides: TGCGCCAGCAAGCGGGGACAGGGACTCGAGCAGTACTTC.

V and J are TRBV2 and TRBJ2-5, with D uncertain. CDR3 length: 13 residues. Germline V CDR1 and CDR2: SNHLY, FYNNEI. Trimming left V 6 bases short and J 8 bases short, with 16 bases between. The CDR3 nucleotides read TGTGCCAGCAGAGACCCCGATGGTGGAACCCAGTACTTC. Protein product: CASRDPDGGTQYF.

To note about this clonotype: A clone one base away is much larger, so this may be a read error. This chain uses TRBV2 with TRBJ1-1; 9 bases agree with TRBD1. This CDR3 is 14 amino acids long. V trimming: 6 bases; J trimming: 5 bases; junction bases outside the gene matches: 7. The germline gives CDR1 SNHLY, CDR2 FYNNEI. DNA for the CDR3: TGTGCCAGCAGACCCGGGACAGGGTGGACTGAAGCTTTCTTT. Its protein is CASRPGTGWTEAFF.

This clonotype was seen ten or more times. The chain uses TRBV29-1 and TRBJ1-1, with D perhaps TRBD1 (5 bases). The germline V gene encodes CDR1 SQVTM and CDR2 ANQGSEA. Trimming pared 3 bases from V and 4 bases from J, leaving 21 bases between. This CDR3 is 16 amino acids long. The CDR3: CSVDRVGQDPRTEAFF. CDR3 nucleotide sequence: TGCAGCGTTGATCGGGTGGGGCAGGACCCACGCACTGAAGCTTTCTTT.

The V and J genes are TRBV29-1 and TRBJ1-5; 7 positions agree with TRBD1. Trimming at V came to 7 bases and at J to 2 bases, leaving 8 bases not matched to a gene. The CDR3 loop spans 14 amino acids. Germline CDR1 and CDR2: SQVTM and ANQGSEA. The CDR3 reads CSANLDRGNQPQHF. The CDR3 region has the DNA TGCAGCGCCAACTTAGACAGGGGCAATCAGCCCCAGCATTTT.

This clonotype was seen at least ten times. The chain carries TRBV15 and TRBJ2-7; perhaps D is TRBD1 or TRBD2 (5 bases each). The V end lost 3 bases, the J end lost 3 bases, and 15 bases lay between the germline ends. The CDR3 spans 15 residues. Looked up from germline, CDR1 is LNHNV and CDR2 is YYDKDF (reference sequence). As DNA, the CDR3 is TGTGCCACCAGCAGGTCTCCGGGACCTGACTACGAGCAGTACTTC. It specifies CATSRSPGPDYEQYF.

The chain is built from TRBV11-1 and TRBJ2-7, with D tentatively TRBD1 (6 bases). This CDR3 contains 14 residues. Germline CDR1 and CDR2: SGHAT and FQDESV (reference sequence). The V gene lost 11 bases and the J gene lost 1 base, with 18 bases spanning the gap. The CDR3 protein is CAQGHGQGSYEQYF. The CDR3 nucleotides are TGTGCCCAAGGACATGGGCAGGGGTCCTACGAGCAGTACTTC.

The CDR3 is CASSPLRVMAGELFF. The CDR3 coding sequence is TGTGCCAGCAGCCCCCTTCGAGTAATGGCCGGGGAGCTGTTTTTT. V gene TRBV7-9 combines with J gene TRBJ2-2; D unclear. Germline-derived CDR1 and CDR2 are SEHNR and FQNEAQ (reference sequence). The CDR3 loop spans 15 amino acids. Trimming left V 5 bases short and J 6 bases short, with 16 bases between. The whole variable domain, filled in from reference TRBV7-9 and TRBJ2-2, reads DTGVSQNPRHKITKRGQNVTFRCDPISEHNRLYWYRQTLGQGPEFLTYFQNEAQLEKSRLLSDRFSAERPKGSFSTLEIQRTEQGDSAMYLCASSPLRVMAGELFFGEGSRLTVL.

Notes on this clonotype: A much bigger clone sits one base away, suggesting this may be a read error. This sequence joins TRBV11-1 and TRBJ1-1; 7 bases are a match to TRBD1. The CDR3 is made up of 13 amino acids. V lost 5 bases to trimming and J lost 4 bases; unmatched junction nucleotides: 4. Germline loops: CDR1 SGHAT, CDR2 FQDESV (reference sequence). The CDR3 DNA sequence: TGTGCCAGCAGCGGGACAGAGGTCACTGAAGCTTTCTTT. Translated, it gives CASSGTEVTEAFF.

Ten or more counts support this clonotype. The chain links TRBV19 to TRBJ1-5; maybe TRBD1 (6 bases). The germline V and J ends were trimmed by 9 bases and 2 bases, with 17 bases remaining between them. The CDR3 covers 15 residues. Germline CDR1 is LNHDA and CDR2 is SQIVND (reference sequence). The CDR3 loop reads CASNKGNRGNQPQHF. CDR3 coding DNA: TGTGCCAGCAACAAGGGGAACAGGGGCAATCAGCCCCAGCATTTT.

The CDR3 loop is CASSLDGWNSPLHF. In DNA, the CDR3 is TGCGCCAGCAGCTTGGATGGGTGGAATTCACCCCTCCACTTT. The V and J genes are TRBV5-1 and TRBJ1-6; D is uncertain. V lost 0 bases to trimming and J lost 7 bases, with 8 bases between them. CDR3 length: 14 amino acids. The germline CDR1 and CDR2 sequences are SGHRS and YFSETQ.

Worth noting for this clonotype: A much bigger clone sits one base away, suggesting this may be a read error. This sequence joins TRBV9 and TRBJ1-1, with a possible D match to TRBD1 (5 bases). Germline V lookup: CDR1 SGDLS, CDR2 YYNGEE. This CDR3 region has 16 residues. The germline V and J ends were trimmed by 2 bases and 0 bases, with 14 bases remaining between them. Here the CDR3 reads CASSVAEGPMNTEAFF. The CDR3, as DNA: TGTGCCAGCAGCGTCGCTGAGGGACCTATGAACACTGAAGCTTTCTTT.

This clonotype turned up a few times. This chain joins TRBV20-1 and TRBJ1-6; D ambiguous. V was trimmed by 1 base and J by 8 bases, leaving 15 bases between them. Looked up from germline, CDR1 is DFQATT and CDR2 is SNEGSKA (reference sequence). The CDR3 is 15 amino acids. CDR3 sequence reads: CSARVPGSPYSPLHF. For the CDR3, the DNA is TGCAGTGCTAGAGTACCCGGCAGTCCCTATTCACCCCTCCACTTT.

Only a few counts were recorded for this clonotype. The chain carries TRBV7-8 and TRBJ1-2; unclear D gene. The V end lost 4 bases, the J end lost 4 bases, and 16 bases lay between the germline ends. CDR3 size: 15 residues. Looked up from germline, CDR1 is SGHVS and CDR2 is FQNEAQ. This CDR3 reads CASSSSSLGIYGYTF. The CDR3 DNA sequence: TGTGCCAGCAGCTCCTCGTCCCTAGGGATCTATGGCTACACCTTC.

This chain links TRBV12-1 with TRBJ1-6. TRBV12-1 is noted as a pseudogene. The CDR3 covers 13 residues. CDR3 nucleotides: TGTGCCAGCAGCTTTGAGGGTGAATCACCCCTCCACTTT. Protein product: CASSFEGESPLHF.

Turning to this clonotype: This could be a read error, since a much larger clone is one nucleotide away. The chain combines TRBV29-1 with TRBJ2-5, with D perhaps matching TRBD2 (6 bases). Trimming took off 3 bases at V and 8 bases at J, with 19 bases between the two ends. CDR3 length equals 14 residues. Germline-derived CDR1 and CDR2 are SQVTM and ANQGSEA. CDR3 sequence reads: CSVEQGNVRETQYF. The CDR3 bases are TGCAGCGTTGAGCAGGGTAATGTGCGGGAAACCCAGTACTTC. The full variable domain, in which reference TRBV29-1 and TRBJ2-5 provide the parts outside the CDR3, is SAVISQKPSRDICQRGTSLTIQCQVDSQVTMMFWYRQQPGQSLTLIATANQGSEATYESGFVIDKFPISRPNLTFSTLTVSNMSPEDSSIYLCSVEQGNVRETQYFGPGTRLLVL.

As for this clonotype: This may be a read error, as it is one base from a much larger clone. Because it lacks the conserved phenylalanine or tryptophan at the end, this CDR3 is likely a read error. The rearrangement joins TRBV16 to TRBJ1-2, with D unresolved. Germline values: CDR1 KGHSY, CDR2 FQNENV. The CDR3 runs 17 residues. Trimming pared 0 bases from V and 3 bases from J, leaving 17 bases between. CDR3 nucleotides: TGTGCCAGCAGCCAATCGGTGGCTATTTTGGACCACTATGGCTACACCGTC. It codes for CASSQSVAILDHYGYTV.

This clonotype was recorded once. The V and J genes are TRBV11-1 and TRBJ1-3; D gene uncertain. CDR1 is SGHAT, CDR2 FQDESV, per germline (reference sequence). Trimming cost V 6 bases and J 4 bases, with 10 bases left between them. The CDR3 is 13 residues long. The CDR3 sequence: CASRAAGGNTIYF. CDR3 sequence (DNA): TGTGCCAGCAGGGCAGCGGGAGGAAACACCATATATTTT. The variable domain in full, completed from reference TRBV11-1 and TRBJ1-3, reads EAEVAQSPRYKITEKSQAVAFWCDPISGHATLYWYRQILGQGPELLVQFQDESVVDDSQLPKDRFSAERLKGVDSTLKIQPAELGDSAMYLCASRAAGGNTIYFGEGSWLTVV.

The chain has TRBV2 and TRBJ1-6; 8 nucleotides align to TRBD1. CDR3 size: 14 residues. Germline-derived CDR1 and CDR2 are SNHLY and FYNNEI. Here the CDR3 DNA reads TGTGCTAGTACAGGGGGGGTTCCGAATTCACCCCTCCACTTT. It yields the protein CASTGGVPNSPLHF. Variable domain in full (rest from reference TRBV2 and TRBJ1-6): EPEVTQTPSHQVTQMGQEVILRCVPISNHLYFYWYRQILGQKVEFLVSFYNNEISEKSEIFDDQFSVERPDGSNFTLKIRSTKLEDSAMYFCASTGGVPNSPLHFGNGTRLTVT.

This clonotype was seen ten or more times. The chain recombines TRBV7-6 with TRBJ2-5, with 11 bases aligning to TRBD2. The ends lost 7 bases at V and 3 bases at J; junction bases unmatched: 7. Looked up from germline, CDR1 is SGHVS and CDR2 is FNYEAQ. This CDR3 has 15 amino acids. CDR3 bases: TGTGCCAGCAACGGGCTAGCGGGGGGAAAAGAGACCCAGTACTTC. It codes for CASNGLAGGKETQYF.

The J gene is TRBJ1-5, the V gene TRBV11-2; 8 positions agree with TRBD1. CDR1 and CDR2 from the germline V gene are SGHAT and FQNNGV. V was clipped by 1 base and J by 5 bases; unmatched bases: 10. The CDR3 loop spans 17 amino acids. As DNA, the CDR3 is TGTGCCAGCAGCTTAGTATCGGCAGGGGGCCGTGATCAGCCCCAGCATTTT. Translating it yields CASSLVSAGGRDQPQHF.